This is a list of T cell receptor beta chains from one sample in a study of CD8 T cells in ankylosing spondylitis. TCRdb re-derived calls from the 5' RACE reads in MiXCR, one entry per CDR3 protein. The sample yields under 300,000 distinct CDR3 sequences, roughly 10% seen once. The sample was blood, either unsorted or a sorted T cell fraction (not recorded which). These receptors all stem from a male donor with ankylosing spondylitis or in good health (not recorded which). CDR3s leave out the opening cysteine and the closing phenylalanine or tryptophan.

V	J	CDR3
TRBV11-2	TRBJ2-7	ASSLDPDSRAYEQY
TRBV9	TRBJ2-1	ASSLLGLADYNEQF
TRBV4-2	TRBJ2-7	ASSQDSRDLYEQY
TRBV6-1	TRBJ1-5	ASSEQRSNQPQH
TRBV13	TRBJ2-3	ASSSRGQGESTDTQY
TRBV6-1	TRBJ2-1	ASSHQSGTFIYEQF
TRBV27	TRBJ2-5	ASSPRTKYQETQY
TRBV12-3/TRBV12-4	TRBJ2-3	ASSSGQGSTDTQY
TRBV2	TRBJ2-1	TSSVTGESGEQF
TRBV11-2	TRBJ2-1	ASSFGSAGSYNEQF
TRBV27	TRBJ1-1	ASSSQDRGRPAASPQNTEAF
TRBV5-1	TRBJ2-2	ASSPSGGSNTGELF
TRBV29-1	TRBJ2-3	SVEGSGGGTDMQY
TRBV15	TRBJ1-3	ATSRGFGDSGNTIY
TRBV20-1	TRBJ2-2	SARPGLAGRTGELF
TRBV18	TRBJ2-7	ASSRTGQRSEQY
TRBV20-1	TRBJ2-5	SARDHTGGQETQY
TRBV4-1	TRBJ1-6	ASSQEGEGTSPLH
TRBV28	TRBJ1-1	ASRSIQANGEAF
TRBV3-1	TRBJ1-5	ASSRTISQPQH
TRBV9	TRBJ2-3	ASSVVGGTSDTQY
TRBV20-1	TRBJ2-1	SASAGGRYNEQF
TRBV9	TRBJ2-7	ASSKWTGQGSEQY
TRBV5-1	TRBJ1-2	ASSIPGQGVYGYT
TRBV20-1	TRBJ2-1	SAPIANEQF
TRBV6-1	TRBJ2-2	ASSLTLTTSGELF
TRBV7-2	TRBJ2-1	ASSLRLAANEQF
TRBV28	TRBJ2-7	ASSLGQLNYEQY
TRBV6-2/TRBV6-3	TRBJ1-3	ASSLRGNSGNTIY
TRBV5-1	TRBJ2-1	ASSWGLLRDGYNEQF
TRBV10-3	TRBJ2-3	AIRGTSTDTQY
TRBV5-1	TRBJ1-1	ASSLDRITNTEAF
TRBV5-1	TRBJ2-2	ASRTATNTGELF
TRBV12-3/TRBV12-4	TRBJ2-1	ASSSSGGVLNEQF
TRBV7-3	TRBJ1-1	ASSSDRVQAF
TRBV20-1	TRBJ1-1	SARPARDGRHTEAF
TRBV5-1	TRBJ2-6	ASRGSSSGANVLT
TRBV12-3/TRBV12-4	TRBJ2-2	ASSFGPSPGELF
TRBV27	TRBJ2-1	ASSREGSQF
TRBV5-1	TRBJ2-7	ASSLVSRVYEQY
TRBV28	TRBJ2-1	ASRLVAVPEQF
TRBV20-1	TRBJ2-3	SAKVPYRGSTDTQY
TRBV6-4	TRBJ2-1	ASSEGGRQF
TRBV5-1	TRBJ2-2	ASSLEGRPDTGELF
TRBV20-1	TRBJ1-6	SARDRGSSPLH
TRBV5-1	TRBJ2-7	ASSLDGGSGYEQY
TRBV10-2	TRBJ1-6	ASSEGSSNSPLH
TRBV20-1	TRBJ2-3	SARLRRRASTDTQY
TRBV4-2	TRBJ2-6	ASSQPGQTTGANVLT
TRBV27	TRBJ1-1	ASSSVGGTTEAF
TRBV20-1	TRBJ2-5	SALTGRSIQGTQY
TRBV6-2/TRBV6-3	TRBJ1-5	ASSYMPGRQPQH
TRBV5-1	TRBJ2-5	ASSTRPQETQY
TRBV28	TRBJ2-4	ASSPGGAKNIQY
TRBV2	TRBJ1-1	ASSEGRITEAF
TRBV7-2	TRBJ2-2	ASSLGQTGELF
TRBV28	TRBJ2-2	ASSFRGQGQGANIGELF